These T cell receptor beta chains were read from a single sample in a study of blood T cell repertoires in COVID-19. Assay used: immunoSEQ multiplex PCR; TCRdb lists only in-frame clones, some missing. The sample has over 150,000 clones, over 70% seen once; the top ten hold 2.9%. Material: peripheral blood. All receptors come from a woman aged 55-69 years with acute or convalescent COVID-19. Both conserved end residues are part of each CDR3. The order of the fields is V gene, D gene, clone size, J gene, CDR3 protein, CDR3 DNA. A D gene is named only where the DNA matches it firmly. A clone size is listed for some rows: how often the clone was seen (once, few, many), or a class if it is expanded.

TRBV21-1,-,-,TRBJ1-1,CASSKVPTGGCTEAFF,TGTGCCAGCAGCAAAGTACCGACAGGGGGCTGCACTGAAGCTTTCTTT
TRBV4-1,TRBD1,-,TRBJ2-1,CASSQDQGASYNEQFF,TGCGCCAGCAGCCAAGATCAGGGGGCCTCCTACAATGAGCAGTTCTTC
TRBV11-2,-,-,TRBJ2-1,CASSPGMSSGHSYNEQFF,TGTGCCAGCAGCCCCGGTATGAGTAGCGGTCATTCCTACAATGAGCAGTTCTTC
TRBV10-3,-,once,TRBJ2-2,CAISETGPITGELFF,TGTGCCATCAGTGAGACAGGGCCGATCACCGGGGAGCTGTTTTTT
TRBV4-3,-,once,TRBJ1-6,CASSQDFPRDSPLHF,TGCGCCAGCAGCCAAGACTTCCCCCGGGATTCACCCCTCCACTTT
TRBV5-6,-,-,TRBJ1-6,CASSSQTSDRRNSPLHF,TGTGCCAGCAGCTCTCAAACCTCGGACAGAAGGAATTCACCCCTCCACTTT
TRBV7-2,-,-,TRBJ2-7,CASSLRRNYEQYF,TGTGCCAGCAGCTTACGGCGGAACTACGAGCAGTACTTC
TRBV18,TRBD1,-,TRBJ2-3,CASSPGTGGTHTQYF,TGTGCCAGCTCACCGGGGACAGGGGGCACACATACGCAGTATTTT
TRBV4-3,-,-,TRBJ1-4,CASSQDRGVTNEKLFF,TGCGCCAGCAGCCAAGACAGGGGCGTAACTAATGAAAAACTGTTTTTT
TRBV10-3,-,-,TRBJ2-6,CAISDSVLGANVLTF,TGTGCCATCAGTGATTCAGTCCTGGGGGCCAACGTCCTGACTTTC
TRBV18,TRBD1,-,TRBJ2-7,CASSVDRYEQYF,TGTGCCAGCTCAGTGGACAGGTACGAGCAGTACTTC
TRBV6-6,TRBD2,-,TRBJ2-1,CASKGVSGVNYNEQFF,TGTGCCAGCAAGGGGGTTAGCGGGGTTAACTACAATGAGCAGTTCTTC
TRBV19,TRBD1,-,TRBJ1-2,CASSPLTGGNYGYTF,TGTGCCAGTAGTCCTCTGACAGGGGGGAACTATGGCTACACCTTC
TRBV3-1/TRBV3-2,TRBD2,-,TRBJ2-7,CASSPPRSSGGTEQYF,TGTGCCAGCAGCCCACCAAGGTCCAGCGGGGGGACCGAGCAGTACTTC
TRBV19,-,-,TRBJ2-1,CASSILRNEQFF,TGTGCCAGTAGTATATTGCGGAATGAGCAGTTCTTC
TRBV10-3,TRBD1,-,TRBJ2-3,CAIRRTGGITDTQYF,TGTGCCATCAGGAGGACAGGGGGCATCACAGATACGCAGTATTTT
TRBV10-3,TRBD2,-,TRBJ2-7,CAISVASGVYEQYF,TGTGCCATCAGTGTGGCTAGCGGGGTTTACGAGCAGTACTTC
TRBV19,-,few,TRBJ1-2,CASSTTGPFLYGYTF,TGTGCCAGTAGCACCACGGGTCCATTCTTATATGGCTACACCTTC
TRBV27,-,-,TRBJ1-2,CASSTQGRGYTF,TGTGCCAGCAGTACACAGGGAAGGGGCTACACCTTC
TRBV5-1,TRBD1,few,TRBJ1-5,CASRLDRGGTQPQHF,TGCGCCAGCAGACTAGACAGGGGAGGGACTCAGCCCCAGCATTTT
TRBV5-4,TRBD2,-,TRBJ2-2,CASSLEVSGGVEELFF,TGTGCCAGCAGCTTGGAAGTTAGCGGGGGGGTCGAGGAGCTGTTTTTT
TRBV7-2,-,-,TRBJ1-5,CASSYRDGNQPQHF,TGTGCCAGCAGCTACAGGGACGGCAATCAGCCCCAGCATTTT
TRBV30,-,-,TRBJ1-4,CAWTPSGELFF,TGTGCCTGGACCCCCTCGGGGGAACTGTTTTTT
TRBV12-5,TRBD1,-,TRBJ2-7,CASALRPGGRTYEQYF,TGTGCTAGTGCTTTAAGACCAGGGGGTAGGACCTACGAGCAGTACTTC
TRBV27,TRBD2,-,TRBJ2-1,CASRPRRGGYNEQFF,TGTGCCAGCAGGCCTAGGCGGGGGGGGTACAATGAGCAGTTCTTC
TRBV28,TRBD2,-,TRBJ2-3,CASELAGRTSTDTQYF,TGTGCCAGCGAACTAGCGGGCCGAACTAGCACAGATACGCAGTATTTT
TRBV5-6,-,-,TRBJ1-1,CASSLRTVGKAFF,TGTGCCAGCAGCTTGAGGACAGTAGGAAAAGCTTTCTTT
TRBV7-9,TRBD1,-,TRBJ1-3,CASSLPGQPNSGNTIYF,TGTGCCAGCAGCTTACCGGGACAGCCAAACTCTGGAAACACCATATATTTT
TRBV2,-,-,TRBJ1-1,CASTSTRVLIGDTEAFF,TGTGCCAGCACCTCGACCAGGGTTCTTATTGGGGACACTGAAGCTTTCTTT
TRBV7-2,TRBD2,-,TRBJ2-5,CASSLAGGAGGPKTQYF,TGTGCCAGCAGCTTAGCCGGCGGAGCGGGGGGGCCTAAGACCCAGTACTTC
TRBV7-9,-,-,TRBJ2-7,CASSALTGLFYEQYF,TGTGCCAGCAGCGCATTGACAGGTCTCTTTTACGAGCAGTACTTC
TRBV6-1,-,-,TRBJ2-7,CASSEEGLYEQYF,TGTGCCAGCAGTGAAGAGGGGCTTTACGAGCAGTACTTC
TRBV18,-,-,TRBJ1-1,CASSMTGLNTEAFF,TGTGCCAGCTCCATGACAGGATTGAACACTGAAGCTTTCTTT
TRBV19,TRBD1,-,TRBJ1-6,CASSTWTGDNSPLHF,TGTGCCAGTAGTACTTGGACAGGAGATAATTCACCCCTCCACTTT
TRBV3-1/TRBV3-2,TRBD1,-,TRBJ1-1,CASSPDRGETEAFF,TGTGCCAGCAGTCCGGACAGGGGGGAAACTGAAGCTTTCTTT
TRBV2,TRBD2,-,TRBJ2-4,CASTFRSGDQYF,TGTGCCAGCACCTTTAGGAGCGGGGACCAGTACTTC
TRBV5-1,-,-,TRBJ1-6,CASSLGAGIGPINSPLHF,TGCGCCAGCAGCTTGGGGGCAGGGATTGGACCCATTAATTCACCCCTCCACTTT
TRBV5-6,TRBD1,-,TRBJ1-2,CASARPPGQGGGGYTF,TGTGCCAGCGCGAGACCACCGGGACAGGGCGGAGGGGGCTACACCTTC
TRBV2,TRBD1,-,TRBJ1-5,CASKRTPRGNQPQHF,TGTGCCAGCAAAAGGACCCCCAGGGGGAATCAGCCCCAGCATTTT
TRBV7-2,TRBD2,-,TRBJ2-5,CASSFGGGSETQYF,TGTGCCAGCAGCTTCGGGGGAGGGTCAGAGACCCAGTACTTC
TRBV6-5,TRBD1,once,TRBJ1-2,CASSRGQGYGYTF,TGTGCCAGCAGTAGGGGACAGGGCTATGGCTACACCTTC
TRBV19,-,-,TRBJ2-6,CASSIPPGGSSGANVLTF,TGTGCCAGTAGTATACCCCCAGGGGGGAGCTCTGGGGCCAACGTCCTGACTTTC
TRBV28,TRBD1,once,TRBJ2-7,CASRPTGGKPEQYF,TGTGCCAGCAGACCCACAGGGGGCAAGCCCGAGCAGTACTTC
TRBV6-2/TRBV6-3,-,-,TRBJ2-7,CASSPGLTYEQYF,TGTGCCAGCAGCCCGGGACTCACCTACGAGCAGTACTTC
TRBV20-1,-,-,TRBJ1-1,CSASRDTEAFF,TGCAGTGCTAGCAGGGACACTGAAGCTTTCTTT
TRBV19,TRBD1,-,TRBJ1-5,CASRSRGPTQPQHF,TGTGCCAGTAGGAGCAGGGGGCCGACGCAGCCCCAGCATTTT
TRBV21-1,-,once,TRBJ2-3,CASSIPQGVAGITDTQYF,TGTGCCAGCAGCATCCCCCAGGGCGTAGCGGGCATCACAGATACGCAGTATTTT
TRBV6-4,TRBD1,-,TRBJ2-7,CASSDSWALGQETYEQYF,TGTGCCAGCAGTGACTCTTGGGCTCTCGGACAGGAGACCTACGAGCAGTACTTC
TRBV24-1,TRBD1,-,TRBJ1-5,CATSDPGTGGEPQHF,TGTGCCACCAGTGATCCAGGGACAGGGGGTGAGCCCCAGCATTTT
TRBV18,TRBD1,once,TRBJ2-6,CASSPRGQRGSGANVLTF,TGTGCCAGCTCACCACGGGGACAGCGAGGCTCTGGGGCCAACGTCCTGACTTTC
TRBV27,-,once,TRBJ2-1,CASSSSQGEGSNEQFF,TGTGCCAGCAGTTCGTCACAGGGGGAGGGTAGCAATGAGCAGTTCTTC
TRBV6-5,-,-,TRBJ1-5,CASRDLKTANQPQHF,TGTGCCAGCAGGGACTTGAAGACGGCAAATCAGCCCCAGCATTTT
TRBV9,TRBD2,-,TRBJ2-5,CASSVGFGGGVETQYF,TGTGCCAGCAGCGTAGGATTTGGCGGGGGGGTAGAGACCCAGTACTTC
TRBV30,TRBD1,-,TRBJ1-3,CAWSQTGGGNTIYF,TGTGCCTGGAGTCAGACAGGGGGTGGAAACACCATATATTTT
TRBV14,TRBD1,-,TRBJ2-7,CASSQQQGFTYEQYF,TGTGCCAGCAGCCAACAACAGGGGTTCACCTACGAGCAGTACTTC
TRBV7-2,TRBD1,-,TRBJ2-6,CASSLVGQGSGANVLTF,TGTGCCAGCAGCTTAGTGGGACAGGGGTCTGGGGCCAACGTCCTGACTTTC
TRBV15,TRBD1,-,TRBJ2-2,CATSKYRGENTGELFF,TGTGCCACCAGCAAGTACAGGGGCGAGAACACCGGGGAGCTGTTTTTT
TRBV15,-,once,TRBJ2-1,CATSRVWVRTVIHNEQFF,TGTGCCACCAGCAGAGTGTGGGTTCGGACAGTTATACACAATGAGCAGTTCTTC
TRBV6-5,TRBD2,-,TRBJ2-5,CASRLAGAETQYF,TGTGCCAGCAGACTAGCGGGGGCGGAGACCCAGTACTTC